These 19 T cell receptor beta chains were sequenced from one sample in a study of blood T cell repertoires in COVID-19. This table comes from immunoSEQ multiplex PCR, and its TCRdb copy is limited to in-frame clones, with some not included. Here the sample spans roughly 200,000 clones, roughly 88% being singletons. The sample was peripheral blood. The receptors here all came from a woman younger than 45 with acute or convalescent COVID-19.

The chain recombines TRBV27 with TRBJ2-7; 10 nucleotides match TRBD1. Germline values: CDR1 MNHEY, CDR2 SMNVEV (reference sequence). The CDR3 is made up of 17 amino acids. The J segment lost 6 bases and the V segment lost 4 bases, leaving 15 bases of the junction unmatched. CDR3 sequence (DNA): TGTGCCAGCAGTTCACAGTTTGCCGGGACAGGGGCGCGCGAGCAGTACTTC. It encodes CASSSQFAGTGAREQYF.

The chain combines TRBV18 with TRBJ1-5; D not resolved. CDR1 KGHSH and CDR2 LQKENI come from the germline V gene. This CDR3 contains 12 residues. Trimming shortened V by 3 bases and J by 6 bases, and 6 bases separated the two germline ends. CDR3 region: CASSPAGQPQHF. The CDR3 DNA sequence: TGTGCCAGCTCACCGGCGGGTCAGCCCCAGCATTTT.

This sequence joins TRBV7-9 and TRBJ1-1; TRBD1 is a possible D gene (5 bases). The CDR3 runs 14 residues. The V end was cut by 1 base, the J end by 8 bases, with 14 bases between. Germline V gives CDR1 SEHNR, CDR2 FQNEAQ (reference sequence). The DNA of the CDR3 is TGTGCCAGCAGCTTAGAAATGGATGGGGGGGAAGCTTTCTTT. This sequence encodes CASSLEMDGGEAFF.

The chain recombines TRBV11-1 with TRBJ2-1; D may be TRBD2 (5 bases). This CDR3 region has 15 residues. Trimming stripped 3 bases from V and 7 bases from J, with 16 bases between. The germline CDR1 and CDR2 sequences are SGHAT and FQDESV (reference sequence). This CDR3 is CASSLEDPSLNEQFF. The CDR3, as DNA: TGTGCCAGCAGCTTGGAGGACCCCAGTTTGAATGAGCAGTTCTTC. Complete variable domain (other parts from reference TRBV11-1 and TRBJ2-1): EAEVAQSPRYKITEKSQAVAFWCDPISGHATLYWYRQILGQGPELLVQFQDESVVDDSQLPKDRFSAERLKGVDSTLKIQPAELGDSAMYLCASSLEDPSLNEQFFGPGTRLTVL.

V usage is TRBV4-1 and J usage is TRBJ2-2; TRBD1 matches at 12 bases. This CDR3 region has 15 residues. The V gene's germline CDR1 is MGHRA and CDR2 YSYEKL. The junction had 0 bases not matched to a gene; V was cut back by 1 base and J by 6 bases. The CDR3 DNA reads TGCGCCAGCAGCCAAGGGGACAGGGGGCCCGGGGAGCTGTTTTTT. Amino acid sequence: CASSQGDRGPGELFF.

This clone occurred once. This rearrangement joins TRBV5-1 to TRBJ2-2; D is undetermined. CDR1 and CDR2 from the germline V gene are SGHRS and YFSETQ. Trimming cost V 3 bases and J 6 bases, with 3 bases left between them. The CDR3 runs to 11 residues. CDR3 coding DNA: TGCGCCAGCAGCTCGGCCGGGGAGCTGTTTTTT. Translated: CASSSAGELFF. Full variable domain (missing parts from reference TRBV5-1 and TRBJ2-2): KAGVTQTPRYLIKTRGQQVTLSCSPISGHRSVSWYQQTPGQGLQFLFEYFSETQRNKGNFPGRFSGRQFSNSRSEMNVSTLELGDSALYLCASSSAGELFFGEGSRLTVL.

The chain is built from TRBV21-1 and TRBJ2-1; the D call in the table, TRBD2, was not verified against the DNA. TRBV21-1 is an annotated pseudogene. This CDR3 is built from 11 residues. The CDR3 nucleotides are TGTGCCAGCCGGGGGGGGAATGAGCAGTTCTTC. This gives the protein CASRGGNEQFF.

This clone appeared a single time. The V and J genes are TRBV9 and TRBJ2-2, with 9 bases lining up with TRBD1. The J segment lost 3 bases and the V segment lost 1 base, leaving 4 bases of the junction unmatched. The germline CDR1 and CDR2 sequences are SGDLS and YYNGEE. There are 16 residues in the CDR3. The CDR3 reads CASSVTGGRDTGELFF. The CDR3 DNA follows: TGTGCCAGCAGCGTAACAGGGGGCAGGGACACCGGGGAGCTGTTTTTT.

This clone occurred a few times. The rearrangement uses TRBV5-6 and TRBJ2-1; 9 positions match TRBD2. The CDR3 spans 16 residues. The trim removed 4 bases at V and 6 bases at J, leaving 11 bases unmatched. The germline CDR1 and CDR2 sequences are SGHDT and YYEEEE. This chain's CDR3 is CASSVIPGLAFNEQFF. CDR3 sequence (DNA): TGTGCCAGCAGCGTAATCCCGGGACTAGCTTTCAATGAGCAGTTCTTC.

The chain is built from TRBV6-1 and TRBJ1-2; TRBD1 agrees at 7 bases. This CDR3 has 14 residues. Trimming at V came to 2 bases and at J to 7 bases, leaving 7 bases not matched to a gene. CDR1 and CDR2 from the germline V gene are MNHNS and SASEGT. This CDR3 is CASSEFDRVRGYTF. Written as DNA, the CDR3 is TGTGCCAGCAGTGAATTTGACAGGGTACGTGGCTACACCTTC.

The CDR3, as DNA: TGTGCCAGCAGTGAAAATTGGGTAGAGGGAAAACTGTTTTTT. Translated, it gives CASSENWVEGKLFF. The V call is TRBV6-1, the J call TRBJ1-4; no clear D. The CDR3 loop spans 14 amino acids. The V gene lost 2 bases and the J gene lost 10 bases, with 14 bases spanning the gap. CDR1 and CDR2 (germline): MNHNS, SASEGT.

For this clone: Additional DNA sequences in this sample encode the identical CDR3. The CDR3 loop is CASSGAVGGEQYF. The DNA of the CDR3 is TGCGCCAGCAGCGGAGCGGTGGGAGGCGAGCAGTACTTC. The chain combines TRBV5-1 with TRBJ2-7; possibly TRBD2 for D (6 bases). This CDR3 contains 13 residues. The germline CDR1 and CDR2 sequences are SGHRS and YFSETQ. Deletions cut 4 bases from V and 6 bases from J, with 14 bases between.

The chain carries TRBV11-2 and TRBJ2-3, with D possibly matching TRBD2 (5 bases). Germline V gene data show CDR1 as SGHAT and CDR2 as FQNNGV. V was pared by 1 base and J by 1 base, with 12 bases between. This CDR3 contains 16 residues. CDR3 sequence: CASSLGASLGTDTQYF. DNA of the CDR3: TGTGCCAGCAGCTTAGGTGCTAGCTTGGGCACAGATACGCAGTATTTT.

The CDR3 protein is CAWSVWTAYEQYF. The CDR3 nucleotides read TGTGCCTGGAGTGTATGGACAGCGTACGAGCAGTACTTC. The genes are TRBV30 and TRBJ2-7; D may be TRBD1 (6 bases). V dropped 0 bases and J dropped 4 bases, with 10 bases sitting between them. This CDR3 contains 13 residues. CDR1 is GTSNPN, CDR2 SVGIG, per germline (reference sequence).

This clone has only one observation. The chain is built from TRBV4-1 and TRBJ2-3, with a weak D call TRBD2 (5 bases). CDR1 and CDR2 from the germline V gene are MGHRA and YSYEKL. Trimming cost V 9 bases and J 7 bases, with 17 bases left between them. The CDR3 spans 13 residues. The CDR3 loop is CASRPPGLYTQYF. The CDR3 DNA reads as TGCGCCAGTAGACCCCCCGGACTGTATACGCAGTATTTT.

This rearrangement joins TRBV29-1 to TRBJ2-3, with D tentatively TRBD1 (5 bases). Germline V gives CDR1 SQVTM, CDR2 ANQGSEA. This CDR3 region has 15 residues. V gave up 2 bases and J gave up 3 bases, with 15 bases separating them. CDR3 sequence (DNA): TGCAGCGTTGAACCCGCTAGGGGTTTGACAGATACGCAGTATTTT. It translates to CSVEPARGLTDTQYF.

This clone was seen more than once but under ten times. This chain joins TRBV11-2 and TRBJ2-3; D might be TRBD2 (5 bases). This CDR3 is built from 13 residues. CDR1 is SGHAT and CDR2 is FQNNGV in the germline V gene. V gave up 2 bases and J gave up 4 bases, with 7 bases separating them. CDR3 in DNA: TGTGCCAGCAGCTTATCGGGGTCAGATACGCAGTATTTT. Its translation: CASSLSGSDTQYF.

V is TRBV28 and J is TRBJ1-2, with D possibly being TRBD1 (5 bases). Germline loops: CDR1 MDHEN, CDR2 SYDVKM. The CDR3 spans 14 residues. V lost 2 bases and J 3 bases, leaving 10 bases between the germline ends. CDR3: CASSLARRDYGYTF. The CDR3 nucleotides read TGTGCCAGCAGTTTAGCCCGCAGGGACTATGGCTACACCTTC.

The rearrangement joins TRBV12-3 or TRBV12-4 to TRBJ2-7; D remains ambiguous. The germline V and J ends were trimmed by 4 bases and 3 bases, with 7 bases remaining between them. This CDR3 contains 12 residues. As DNA, the CDR3 is TGTGCCAGCAGTTCCAACGGCTACGAGCAGTACTTC. Its protein is CASSSNGYEQYF.